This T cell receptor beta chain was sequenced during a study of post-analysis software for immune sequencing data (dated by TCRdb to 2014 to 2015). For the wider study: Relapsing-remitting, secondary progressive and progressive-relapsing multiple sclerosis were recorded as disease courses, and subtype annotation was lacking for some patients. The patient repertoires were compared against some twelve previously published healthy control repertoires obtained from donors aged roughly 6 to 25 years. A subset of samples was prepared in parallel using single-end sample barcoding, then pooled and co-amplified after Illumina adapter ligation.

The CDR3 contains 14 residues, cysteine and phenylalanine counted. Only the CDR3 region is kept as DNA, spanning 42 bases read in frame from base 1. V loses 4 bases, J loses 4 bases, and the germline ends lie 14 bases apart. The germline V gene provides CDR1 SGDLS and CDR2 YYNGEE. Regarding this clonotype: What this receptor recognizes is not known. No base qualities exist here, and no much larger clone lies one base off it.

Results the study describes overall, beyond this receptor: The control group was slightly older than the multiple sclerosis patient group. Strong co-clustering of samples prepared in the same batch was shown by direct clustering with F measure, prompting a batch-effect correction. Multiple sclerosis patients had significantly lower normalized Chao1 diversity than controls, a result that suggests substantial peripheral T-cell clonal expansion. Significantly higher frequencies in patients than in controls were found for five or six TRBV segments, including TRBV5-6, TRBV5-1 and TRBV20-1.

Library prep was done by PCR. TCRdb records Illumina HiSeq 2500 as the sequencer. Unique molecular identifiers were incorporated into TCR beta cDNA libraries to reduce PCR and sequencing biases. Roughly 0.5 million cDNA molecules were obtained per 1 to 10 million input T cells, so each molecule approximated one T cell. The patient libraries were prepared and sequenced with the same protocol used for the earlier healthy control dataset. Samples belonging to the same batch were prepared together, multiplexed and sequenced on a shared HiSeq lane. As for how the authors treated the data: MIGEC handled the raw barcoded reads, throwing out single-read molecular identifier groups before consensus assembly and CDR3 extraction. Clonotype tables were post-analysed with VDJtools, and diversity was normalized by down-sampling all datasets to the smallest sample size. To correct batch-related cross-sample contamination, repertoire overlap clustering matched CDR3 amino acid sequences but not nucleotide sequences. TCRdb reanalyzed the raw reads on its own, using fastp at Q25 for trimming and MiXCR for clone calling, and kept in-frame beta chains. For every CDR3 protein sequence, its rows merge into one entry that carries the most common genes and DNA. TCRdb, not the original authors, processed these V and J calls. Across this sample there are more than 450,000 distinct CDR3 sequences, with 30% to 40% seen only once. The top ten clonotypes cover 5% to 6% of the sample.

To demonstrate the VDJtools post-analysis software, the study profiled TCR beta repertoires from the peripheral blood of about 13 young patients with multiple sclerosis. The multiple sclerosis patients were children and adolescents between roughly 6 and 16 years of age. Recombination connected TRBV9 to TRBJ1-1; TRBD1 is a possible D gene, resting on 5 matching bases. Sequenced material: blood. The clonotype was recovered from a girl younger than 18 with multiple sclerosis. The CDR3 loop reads CASSPDIMSTEAFF. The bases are TGTGCCAGCAGCCCGGACATCATGAGCACTGAAGCTTTCTTT.